The entry below describes one T cell receptor beta chain. The data are from a study of blood T cell repertoires in COVID-19. The ends were cut back, 4 bases at V and 3 bases at J, with 14 bases in the middle. CDR1 is SQVTM and CDR2 is ANQGSEA in the germline V gene. The CDR3 spans 14 residues. The protocol was immunoSEQ multiplex PCR, while the TCRdb copy is restricted to in-frame clones and leaves out a portion. Here the sample spans just over 300,000 clones, roughly 90% being singletons. Sequencing was carried out using peripheral blood. This rearrangement joins TRBV29-1 to TRBJ2-3, with D possibly matching TRBD1 (5 bases). The source of this sequence is a woman in her 30s with COVID-19, enrolled during active disease. CDR3 DNA: TGCAGCGTTGCCCAGGGATTAAGAACAGATACGCAGTATTTT. Its protein product is CSVAQGLRTDTQYF.